The sequence of this T cell receptor (beta chain) was determined in a study of blood T cell repertoires in COVID-19 (TCRdb year 2020). Regarding the research as a whole: Samples covering the acute and convalescent phases of COVID-19 were provided by collaborators in the United States, Italy and Spain. The material from the prospective study consisted of cDNA or gDNA derived from T cells, B-cell-depleted T cells, or PBMCs. Deeply sampled blood TCRbeta repertoires from subjects exposed to, actively infected with, or recovered from COVID-19 were included in the dataset. The repertoires were released in a freely available public database intended as a resource for research on the immune response to SARS-CoV-2. The samples were drawn from two sources: the first 160 participants of the ongoing ImmuneRACE study, and 1,254 subjects contributed by 6 global collaborators. Sample metadata almost always included a de-identified subject ID, COVID-19 status, age in years and sex. Where HLA class I and class II types were available, the types were taken from metadata supplied by the sample provider, not from assay-based typing.

Participants in the prospective study were enrolled through a virtual design, were aged about 18 to 100 years, and lived in roughly 25 United States geographic areas. To assign participants to cohorts, the prospective study relied on clinical history that participants themselves reported in a screening survey and a study questionnaire. Exposed participants were defined as having been in contact with someone with a PCR-confirmed or clinician-diagnosed COVID-19 case within 2 weeks of study entry. Each participant in the prospective study had whole blood, serum and a nasopharyngeal or oropharyngeal swab collected by mobile phlebotomists. Participants in the prospective study had the option to provide additional blood draws and questionnaires over an approximately 2-month period. Before DNA extraction, blood samples from the prospective study were shipped at room temperature or frozen. Comments on this clone: Its antigen has not been determined. There are no base qualities to consult, and no much larger clone falls within one base.

The immunoSEQ Assay, a bias-controlled multiplex PCR, was used to amplify TCRbeta CDR3 regions from genomic DNA. Per the authors' processing: The number of nucleated cells in each sample was estimated from the amplification of reference gene primers within the assay. To quantify the absolute abundance of each unique TCRbeta CDR3 rearrangement, sequence reads were collapsed and filtered. For each sample, productive Simpson clonality was calculated as the square root of Simpson's diversity index over productive rearrangements. Imported from immuneACCESS, the table was reduced by TCRdb to in-frame sequences with V and J called. These copies leave out some clones; in studies compared against another copy, an unresolved V gene accounts for under half, and the cause of the remainder is not known. V and J calls plus clone size are reproduced from that table; the DNA served to infer D and trimming. In this sample the table shows about 150,000 clones, 65% to 85% of which occur a single time. The ten largest clones add up to 5.8% of the sample.

V trim: 0 bases; J trim: 5 bases; unmatched bases: 6. The CDR1 and CDR2 encoded by the germline V gene (reference sequence) are MNHEY and SMNVEV. The CDR3, from cysteine to phenylalanine, totals 17 residues. The read is trimmed to its CDR3 DNA, 51 bases read in frame from base 1. Results the study describes overall, beyond this receptor: Clinical and demographic metadata were provided uncurated, with the amount varying by source and participant.

Sample: PBMCs or T cells enriched from blood (not recorded which). The chain is assembled from TRBV27 and TRBJ2-5, and TRBD2 matches 13 of the central bases. The source of this sequence is a woman aged 50 to 60 who had been exposed to COVID-19. The DNA reads TGTGCCAGCAGTTTATCCACGGGACTAGCGGGGTTTGAGACCCAGTACTTC. It translates to CASSLSTGLAGFETQYF.